The source of this TCR beta chain is a study of Graves' ophthalmopathy and Graves' hyperthyroidism. The study's findings and limits: Most thyroid clonotypes with frequency above 0.001 were detected in blood too.

Someone took the PBMCs out of 10 ml of fresh peripheral blood. As the template, RNA transcripts were used to amplify TCR beta CDR3 regions. Amplification began with first-round RT-PCR using HTBI primers, then second-round multiplex PCR was performed. TCRdb reanalysed the multiplex PCR reads using MiXCR and keeps one entry per CDR3 protein. The sample has about 220,000 distinct CDR3 sequences; 20% to 25% are singletons. Many counts were recorded for this clonotype. The target antigen is unknown. This CDR3 contains 15 residues. After removal of 5 bases from V and 3 bases from J, the junction contained 4 bases not matched to a gene.

This sequence originates from a woman between 50 and 59 years old with Graves' ophthalmopathy. This sequence joins TRBV12-3 or TRBV12-4 and TRBJ1-2; TRBD1 matches 12 bases. Sequenced input: peripheral blood. CDR3 residues: CASSRDRGRDYGYTF. CDR3 bases: TGTGCCAGCAGTAGGGACAGGGGGCGTGACTATGGCTACACCTTC.